Sequencing of this T cell receptor beta chain was carried out in a study of blood T cell repertoires in COVID-19. At the level of the study: There were acute and convalescent COVID-19 samples, and they came from the United States, Italy and Spain. PBMCs, B-cell-depleted T cells, or T cells provided the cDNA or gDNA that made up the material.

Per the study methods: Estimation of nucleated cell counts was performed using reference gene primer amplification. Using immunoSEQ multiplex PCR, the repertoire was profiled, and TCRdb retains in-frame clones only, with some absent. That table supplies the V and J calls and clone size; D and trimming were determined from the DNA. Found here are around 180,000 clones, approximately 80% of them singletons; the top ten hold less than 2%. This receptor was obtained from a human donor in a cohort sampled during active COVID-19. Sequencing used peripheral blood.

CDR3 amino acids: CASSLGAYTEAFF. In nucleotides, the CDR3 is TGTGCCAGCAGCTTAGGCGCGTACACTGAAGCTTTCTTT. The chain links TRBV7-2 to TRBJ1-1; D is undetermined. V lost 1 base and J lost 3, with 6 bases in between. The CDR3 runs to 13 residues. Looked up from germline, CDR1 is SGHTA and CDR2 is FQGNSA.